Presented here are 4 T cell receptor beta chains from one specimen sequenced in a study of shared clonotypes between healthy human individuals (TCRdb year 2020). The library relied on the immunoSEQ multiplex PCR assay. The table was pulled from immuneACCESS by TCRdb, which kept in-frame rearrangements only. Such tables lose some clones; where checked, under half of the loss comes from unresolved V genes, and the rest has no known cause. Here the sample has roughly 2.6 million clones; roughly 92% occur a single time. Of the sample, roughly 0.13% is held by the ten largest clones. Input material: naive CD4+ T cells sorted from blood. The sample's cell subset or site, from its label and the paper: CD45RA+ positively selected. These receptors originate from a man aged 18 to 29 in good health.

The chain has TRBV7-9 and TRBJ2-1, with D possibly TRBD1 on 7 matching bases. Between the trimmed V and J ends, which lost 5 bases and 10 bases, there was a span of 21 bases. Looked up from germline, CDR1 is SEHNR and CDR2 is FQNEAQ (reference sequence). CDR3 length: 15 amino acids. The CDR3 region is CASSPRERGRGEQFF. As DNA, the CDR3 is TGTGCCAGCAGCCCTCGGGAGAGGGGGCGAGGCGAGCAGTTCTTC.

This chain uses TRBV9 with TRBJ2-7; 7 positions match TRBD1. CDR1 is SGDLS, CDR2 YYNGEE, per germline. V was clipped by 2 bases and J by 5 bases; unmatched bases: 10. The CDR3 has 15 amino acids. The CDR3 loop reads CASSVDRTWTHEQYF. Here the CDR3 DNA reads TGTGCCAGCAGCGTGGACAGGACTTGGACCCACGAGCAGTACTTC.

The gene calls are TRBV30 and TRBJ1-5, with a weak D call TRBD1 (5 bases). Trimming pared 2 bases from V and 7 bases from J, leaving 15 bases between. This CDR3 has 14 amino acids. From germline, CDR1 is GTSNPN and CDR2 SVGIG (reference sequence). The CDR3 protein is CAWSTGTLEQPQHF. In DNA form, the CDR3 reads TGTGCCTGGAGTACCGGGACGTTGGAACAGCCCCAGCATTTT.

The chain couples TRBV6-1 to TRBJ2-1; D unresolved. Trimming pared 3 bases from V and 1 base from J, leaving 10 bases between. Germline lookup yields CDR1 MNHNS and CDR2 SASEGT. The CDR3 is 15 amino acids. The CDR3, as DNA: TGTGCCAGCAGTGAGCAGGCTTCGTCCTACAATGAGCAGTTCTTC. Amino acids: CASSEQASSYNEQFF.